This T cell receptor (beta chain) was found in a study of early T cells in non-severe SARS-CoV-2 infection. The CDR3 extends over 16 amino acids. Germline V gene data show CDR1 as MNHNS and CDR2 as SASEGT. The V and J ends lost 3 bases and 0 bases respectively, with 15 bases between them. Individual cDNA molecules were tagged with unique molecular identifiers, the study reported. TCRdb re-called the 5' RACE reads through MiXCR, storing one row per CDR3 protein. This table has around 27,000 distinct CDR3 sequences, about 5% appearing once. This clonotype showed up many times. The TCR comes from an adult who was a healthcare worker with PCR-confirmed SARS-CoV-2 infection or an uninfected control (not recorded which). V gene TRBV6-1 combines with J gene TRBJ2-7, with a weak D call TRBD2 (7 bases). Sequenced sample: whole blood. CDR3 sequence: CASSEGASGYSYEQYF. The CDR3 DNA sequence: TGTGCCAGCAGTGAGGGGGCTAGCGGCTACTCCTACGAGCAGTACTTC.